This T cell receptor (beta chain) emerged from a study of shared clonotypes between healthy human individuals. CDR1 and CDR2 (germline): ENHRY, SYGVKD. Trimming removed 3 bases at V and 7 bases at J, with 12 bases between. The CDR3 contains 14 residues. Sequencing used immunoSEQ multiplex PCR; TCRdb keeps in-frame clones, though not all of them. The sample yields some 900,000 clones, roughly 72% seen once. The sequence was obtained from a man in his late teens or twenties in good health. This chain joins TRBV10-3 and TRBJ1-4; maybe TRBD1 (6 bases). The material sequenced was memory CD4+ T cells sorted from blood. Stated subset: CD45RA-negative fraction. The CDR3 DNA is TGTGCCATCAGTGATGTGGCAGGGGTTGAAAAACTGTTTTTT. Translating gives CAISDVAGVEKLFF.